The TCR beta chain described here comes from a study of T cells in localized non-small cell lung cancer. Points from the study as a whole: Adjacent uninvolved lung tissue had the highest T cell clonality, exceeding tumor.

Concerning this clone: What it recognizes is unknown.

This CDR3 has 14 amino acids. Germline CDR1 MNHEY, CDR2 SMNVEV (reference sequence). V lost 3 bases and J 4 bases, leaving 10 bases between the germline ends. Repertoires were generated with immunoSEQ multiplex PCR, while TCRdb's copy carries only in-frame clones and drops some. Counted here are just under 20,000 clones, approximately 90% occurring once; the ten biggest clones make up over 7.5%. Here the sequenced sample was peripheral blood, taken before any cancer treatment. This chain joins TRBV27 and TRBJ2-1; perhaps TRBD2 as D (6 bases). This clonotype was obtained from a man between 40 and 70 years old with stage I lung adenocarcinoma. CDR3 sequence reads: CASSLGLGYNEQFF. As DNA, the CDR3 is TGTGCCAGCAGTTTGGGACTGGGATACAATGAGCAGTTCTTC.